This record covers a single T cell receptor beta chain. Its target is unknown. The data stem from a study of T cell responses to AZD1222 COVID-19 vaccine. Study-wide findings and caveats: Increased Spike-specific TCR breadth and depth were observed after two AZD1222 doses.

Only in-frame clones appear in the TCRdb table, and some are missing; sequencing was by immunoSEQ multiplex PCR. The data hold approximately 140,000 clones, with approximately 88% observed a single time. V was trimmed by 3 bases and J by 9 bases, leaving 15 bases between them. The length of the CDR3 is 14 residues. CDR1 LGHDT and CDR2 YNNKEL come from the germline V gene (reference sequence). The input for sequencing was peripheral blood, taken on day 0 of AZD1222 vaccination. The chain carries TRBV3-1 (or the pseudogene TRBV3-2) and TRBJ1-5, with D tentatively TRBD1 (5 bases). This clonotype originated in an adult in good health. The CDR3 loop is CASSQGQSNSPQHF. DNA for the CDR3: TGTGCCAGCAGCCAGGGGCAGTCTAATTCGCCCCAGCATTTT.